A single sample is the source of the 2 T cell receptor beta chains below, sequenced in a study of radiation and T cells in renal cell carcinoma. Sequenced by immunoSEQ multiplex PCR; TCRdb stores in-frame clones only, minus some. Of about 10,000 clones in the sample, 50% to 65% were seen once. As to treatment: treatment-naive control, cytoreductive nephrectomy. Sequences were derived from tumor tissue, sampled from a patient whose treatment was nephrectomy without radiotherapy. The origin of the receptors is a man aged 40-50 years with renal cell carcinoma.

This clone has a handful of counts. J is TRBJ2-7 and V is TRBV5-6; D might be TRBD2 (6 bases). Germline-derived CDR1 and CDR2 are SGHDT and YYEEEE. This CDR3 contains 15 residues. Trimming left V 4 bases short and J 1 base short, with 15 bases between. The CDR3 loop is CASSRSGYSSYEQYF. In DNA form, the CDR3 reads TGTGCCAGCAGCCGGAGCGGGTACAGTTCCTACGAGCAGTACTTC.

The chain employs TRBV5-4 and TRBJ1-2; TRBD1 matches at 7 bases. There are 16 residues in the CDR3. V lost 3 bases and J lost 0; bases outside the gene matches: 8. Per germline, CDR1 SGHNT and CDR2 YYREEE (reference sequence). The CDR3 DNA reads TGTGCCAGCAGCTCCTCTACAGGGGTAGCTAACTATGGCTACACCTTC. As protein: CASSSSTGVANYGYTF.